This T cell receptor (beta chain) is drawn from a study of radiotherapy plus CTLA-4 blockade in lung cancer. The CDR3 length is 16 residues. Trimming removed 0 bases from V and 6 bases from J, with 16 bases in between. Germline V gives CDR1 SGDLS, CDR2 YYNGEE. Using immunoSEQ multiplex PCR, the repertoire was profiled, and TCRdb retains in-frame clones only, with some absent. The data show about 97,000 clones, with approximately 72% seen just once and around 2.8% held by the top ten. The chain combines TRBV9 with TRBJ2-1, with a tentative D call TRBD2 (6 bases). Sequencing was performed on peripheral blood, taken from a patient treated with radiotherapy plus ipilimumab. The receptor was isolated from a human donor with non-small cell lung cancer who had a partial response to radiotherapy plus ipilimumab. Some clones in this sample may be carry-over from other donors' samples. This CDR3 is CASSVAAGSARNEQFF. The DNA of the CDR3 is TGTGCCAGCAGCGTAGCCGCGGGGTCTGCCCGCAATGAGCAGTTCTTC.